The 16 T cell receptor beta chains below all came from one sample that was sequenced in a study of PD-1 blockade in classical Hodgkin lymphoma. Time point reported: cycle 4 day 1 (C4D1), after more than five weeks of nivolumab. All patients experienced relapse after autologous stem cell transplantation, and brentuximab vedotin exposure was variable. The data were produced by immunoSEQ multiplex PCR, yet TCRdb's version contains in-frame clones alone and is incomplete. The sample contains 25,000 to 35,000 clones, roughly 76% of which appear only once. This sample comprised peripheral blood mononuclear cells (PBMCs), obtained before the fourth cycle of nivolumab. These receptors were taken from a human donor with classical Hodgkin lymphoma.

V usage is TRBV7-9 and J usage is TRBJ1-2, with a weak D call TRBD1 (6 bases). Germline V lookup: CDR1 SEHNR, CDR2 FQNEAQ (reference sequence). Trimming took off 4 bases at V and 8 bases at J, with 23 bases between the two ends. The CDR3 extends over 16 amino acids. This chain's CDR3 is CASSSLNLEQGGGYTF. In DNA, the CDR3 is TGTGCCAGCAGCTCATTGAACCTGGAACAGGGCGGGGGCTACACCTTC.

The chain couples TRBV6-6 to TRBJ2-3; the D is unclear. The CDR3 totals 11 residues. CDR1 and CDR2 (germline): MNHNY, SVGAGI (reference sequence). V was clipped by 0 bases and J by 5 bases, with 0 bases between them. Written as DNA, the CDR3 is TGTGCCAGCAGTTACTCAGATACGCAGTATTTT. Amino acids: CASSYSDTQYF.

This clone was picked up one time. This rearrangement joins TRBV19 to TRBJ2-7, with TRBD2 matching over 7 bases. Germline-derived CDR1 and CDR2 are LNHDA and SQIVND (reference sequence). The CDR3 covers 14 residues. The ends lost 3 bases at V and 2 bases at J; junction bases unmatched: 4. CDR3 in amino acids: CASSIRAGAYEQYF. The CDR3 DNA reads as TGTGCCAGTAGTATTCGGGCGGGAGCCTACGAGCAGTACTTC.

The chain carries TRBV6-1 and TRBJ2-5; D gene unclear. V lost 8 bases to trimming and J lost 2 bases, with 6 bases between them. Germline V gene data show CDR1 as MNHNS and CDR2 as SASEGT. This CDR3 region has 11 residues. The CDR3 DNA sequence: TGTGCCAGCTCGGGTCAAGAGACCCAGTACTTC. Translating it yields CASSGQETQYF.

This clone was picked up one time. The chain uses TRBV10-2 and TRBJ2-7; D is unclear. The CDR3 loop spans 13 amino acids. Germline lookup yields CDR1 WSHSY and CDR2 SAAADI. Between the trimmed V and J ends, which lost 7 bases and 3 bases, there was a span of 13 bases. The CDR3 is CASTRGRNYEQYF. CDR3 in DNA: TGCGCCAGCACGAGAGGACGCAACTACGAGCAGTACTTC.

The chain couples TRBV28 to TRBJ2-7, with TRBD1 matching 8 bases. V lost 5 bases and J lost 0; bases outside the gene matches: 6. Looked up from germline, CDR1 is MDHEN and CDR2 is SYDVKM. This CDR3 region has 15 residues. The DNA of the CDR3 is TGTGCCAGCAGTGGACAGGGCCTAAGCTCCTACGAGCAGTACTTC. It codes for CASSGQGLSSYEQYF.

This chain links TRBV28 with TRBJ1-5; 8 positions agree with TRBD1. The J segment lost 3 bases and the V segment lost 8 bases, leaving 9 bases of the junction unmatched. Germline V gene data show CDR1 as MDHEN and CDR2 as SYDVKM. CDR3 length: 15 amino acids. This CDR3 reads CASRSGTGLNQPQHF. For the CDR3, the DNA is TGTGCCAGCCGAAGTGGGACAGGCCTCAATCAGCCCCAGCATTTT.

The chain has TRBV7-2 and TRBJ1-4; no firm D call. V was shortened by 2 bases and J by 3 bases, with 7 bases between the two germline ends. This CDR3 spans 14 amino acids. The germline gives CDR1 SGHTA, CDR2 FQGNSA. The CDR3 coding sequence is TGTGCCAGCAGCTTATCCCAGGCTAATGAAAAACTGTTTTTT. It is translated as CASSLSQANEKLFF.

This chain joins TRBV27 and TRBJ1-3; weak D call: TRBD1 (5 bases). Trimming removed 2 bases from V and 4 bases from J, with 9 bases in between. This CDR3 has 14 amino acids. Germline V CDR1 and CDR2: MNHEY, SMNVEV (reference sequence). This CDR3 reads CASSLRYRGNTIYF. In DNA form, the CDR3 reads TGTGCCAGCAGTTTACGGTACAGGGGAAACACCATATATTTT.

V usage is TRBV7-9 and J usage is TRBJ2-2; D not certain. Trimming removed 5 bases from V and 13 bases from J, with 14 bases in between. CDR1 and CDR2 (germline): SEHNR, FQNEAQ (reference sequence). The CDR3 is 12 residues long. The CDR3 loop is CASSLGSMGLFF. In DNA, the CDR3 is TGTGCCAGCAGCCTTGGTAGCATGGGGCTGTTTTTT.

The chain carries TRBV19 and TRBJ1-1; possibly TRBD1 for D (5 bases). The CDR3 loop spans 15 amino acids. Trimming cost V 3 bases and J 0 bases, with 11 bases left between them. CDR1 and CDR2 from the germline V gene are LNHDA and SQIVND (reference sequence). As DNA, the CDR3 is TGTGCCAGTAGTATTTGGGGGACGATGAACACTGAAGCTTTCTTT. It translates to CASSIWGTMNTEAFF.

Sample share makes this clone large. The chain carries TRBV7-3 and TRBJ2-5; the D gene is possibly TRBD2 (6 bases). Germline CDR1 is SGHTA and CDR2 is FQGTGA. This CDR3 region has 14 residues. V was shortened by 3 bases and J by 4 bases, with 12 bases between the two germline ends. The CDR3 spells CASSLGLGGETQYF. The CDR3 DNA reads TGTGCCAGCAGCTTGGGACTGGGGGGAGAGACCCAGTACTTC. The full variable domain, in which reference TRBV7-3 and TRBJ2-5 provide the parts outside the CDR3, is GAGVSQTPSNKVTEKGKYVELRCDPISGHTALYWYRQSLGQGPEFLIYFQGTGAADDSGLPNDRFFAVRPEGSVSTLKIQRTERGDSAVYLCASSLGLGGETQYFGPGTRLLVL.

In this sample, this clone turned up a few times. CDR3 sequence (DNA): TGTGCCAGCAGCTTGGCGCAGGGCTTCGGGTATGGCTACACCTTC. This gives the protein CASSLAQGFGYGYTF. The chain carries TRBV5-5 and TRBJ1-2, with D perhaps matching TRBD1 (5 bases). Trimming took 0 bases from V and 5 from J, leaving 14 bases between them. The CDR3 totals 15 residues. Germline CDR1 and CDR2: SGHKS and YYEKEE (reference sequence).

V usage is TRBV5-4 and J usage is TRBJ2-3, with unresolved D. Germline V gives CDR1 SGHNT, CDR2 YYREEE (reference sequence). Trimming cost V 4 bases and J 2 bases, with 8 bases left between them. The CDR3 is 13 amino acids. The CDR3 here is CASSPVPTDTQYF. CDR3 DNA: TGTGCCAGCAGCCCGGTCCCCACAGATACGCAGTATTTT. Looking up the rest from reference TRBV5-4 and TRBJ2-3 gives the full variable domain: ETGVTQSPTHLIKTRGQQVTLRCSSQSGHNTVSWYQQALGQGPQFIFQYYREEENGRGNFPPRFSGLQFPNYSSELNVNALELDDSALYLCASSPVPTDTQYFGPGTRLTVL.

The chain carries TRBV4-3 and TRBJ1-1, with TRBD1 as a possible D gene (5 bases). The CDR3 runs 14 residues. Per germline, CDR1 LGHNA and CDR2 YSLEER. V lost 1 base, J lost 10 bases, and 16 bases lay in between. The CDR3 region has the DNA TGCGCCAGCAGCCAAGTGTCCGGGGCAGTGGGAGCTTTCTTT. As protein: CASSQVSGAVGAFF.

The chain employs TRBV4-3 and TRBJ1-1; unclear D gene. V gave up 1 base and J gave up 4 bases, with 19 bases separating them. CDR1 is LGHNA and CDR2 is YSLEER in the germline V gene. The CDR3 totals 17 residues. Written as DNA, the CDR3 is TGCGCCAGCAGCCAAGTCGCCTCTCGAGGGTTGGGCACTGAAGCTTTCTTT. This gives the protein CASSQVASRGLGTEAFF.